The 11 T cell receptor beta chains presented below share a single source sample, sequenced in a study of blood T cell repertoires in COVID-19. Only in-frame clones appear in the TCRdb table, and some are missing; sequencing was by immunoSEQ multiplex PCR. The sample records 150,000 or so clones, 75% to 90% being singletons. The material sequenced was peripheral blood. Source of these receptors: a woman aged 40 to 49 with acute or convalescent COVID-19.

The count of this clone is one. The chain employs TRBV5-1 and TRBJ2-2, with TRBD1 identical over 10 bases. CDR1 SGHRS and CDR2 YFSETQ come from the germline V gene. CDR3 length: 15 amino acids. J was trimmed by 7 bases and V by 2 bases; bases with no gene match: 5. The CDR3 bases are TGCGCCAGCAGCTTAGACAGGGGGCATGGCGGGGAGCTGTTTTTT. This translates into CASSLDRGHGGELFF.

CDR3 amino acids: CASRRESSGPSSYEQYF. The CDR3 nucleotides read TGTGCCAGCCGCCGAGAATCTAGCGGGCCCAGCTCCTACGAGCAGTACTTC. The J gene is TRBJ2-7, the V gene TRBV2; TRBD2 matches at 8 bases. Germline values: CDR1 SNHLY, CDR2 FYNNEI. V was clipped by 8 bases and J by 0 bases; unmatched bases: 15. There are 17 residues in the CDR3.

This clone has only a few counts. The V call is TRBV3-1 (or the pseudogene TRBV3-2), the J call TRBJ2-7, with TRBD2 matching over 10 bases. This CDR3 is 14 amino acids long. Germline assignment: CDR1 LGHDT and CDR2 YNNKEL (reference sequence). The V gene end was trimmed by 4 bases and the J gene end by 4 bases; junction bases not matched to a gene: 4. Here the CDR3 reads CASSPAGGPYEQYF. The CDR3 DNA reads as TGTGCCAGCAGCCCAGCGGGGGGGCCGTACGAGCAGTACTTC.

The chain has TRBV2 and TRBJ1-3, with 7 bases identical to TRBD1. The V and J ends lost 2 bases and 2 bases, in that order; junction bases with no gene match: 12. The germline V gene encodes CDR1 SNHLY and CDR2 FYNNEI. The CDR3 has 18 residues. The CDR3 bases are TGTGCCAGCAGTGAACCTCTCAATTTCCAGGGGGCTGGAAACACCATATATTTT. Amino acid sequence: CASSEPLNFQGAGNTIYF. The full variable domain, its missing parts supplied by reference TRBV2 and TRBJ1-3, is EPEVTQTPSHQVTQMGQEVILRCVPISNHLYFYWYRQILGQKVEFLVSFYNNEISEKSEIFDDQFSVERPDGSNFTLKIRSTKLEDSAMYFCASSEPLNFQGAGNTIYFGEGSWLTVV.

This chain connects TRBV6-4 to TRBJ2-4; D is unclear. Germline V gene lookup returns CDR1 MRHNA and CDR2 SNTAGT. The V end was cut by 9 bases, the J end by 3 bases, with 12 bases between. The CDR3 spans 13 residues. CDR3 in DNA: TGTGCCAGTCACCGGGTGCACAAAAACATTCAGTACTTC. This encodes CASHRVHKNIQYF.

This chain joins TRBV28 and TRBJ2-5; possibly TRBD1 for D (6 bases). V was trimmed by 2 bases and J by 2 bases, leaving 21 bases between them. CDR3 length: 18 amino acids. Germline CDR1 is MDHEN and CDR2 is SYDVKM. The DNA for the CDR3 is TGTGCCAGCAGTTTACCTACTCCCCGACAGGAGCGTCAAGAGACCCAGTACTTC. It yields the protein CASSLPTPRQERQETQYF.

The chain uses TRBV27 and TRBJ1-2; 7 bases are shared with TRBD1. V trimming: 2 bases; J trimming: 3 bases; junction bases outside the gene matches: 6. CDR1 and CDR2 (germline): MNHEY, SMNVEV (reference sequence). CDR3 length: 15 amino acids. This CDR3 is CASSLTGQPYYGYTF. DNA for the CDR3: TGTGCCAGCAGTTTAACGGGACAGCCCTACTATGGCTACACCTTC.

The CDR3 here is CASSEVGTAYGYTF. The CDR3 bases are TGTGCCAGCAGTGAAGTTGGGACAGCGTACGGCTACACCTTC. The rearrangement joins TRBV6-1 to TRBJ1-2, with 7 bases identical to TRBD1. V lost 1 base, J lost 8 bases, and 7 bases stayed unmatched. CDR1 is MNHNS, CDR2 SASEGT, per germline. CDR3 size: 14 residues.

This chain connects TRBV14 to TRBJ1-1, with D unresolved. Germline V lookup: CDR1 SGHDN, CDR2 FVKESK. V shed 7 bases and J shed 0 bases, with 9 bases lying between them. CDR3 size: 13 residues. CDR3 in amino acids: CASTNFMNTEAFF. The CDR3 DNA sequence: TGTGCCAGCACGAACTTTATGAACACTGAAGCTTTCTTT.

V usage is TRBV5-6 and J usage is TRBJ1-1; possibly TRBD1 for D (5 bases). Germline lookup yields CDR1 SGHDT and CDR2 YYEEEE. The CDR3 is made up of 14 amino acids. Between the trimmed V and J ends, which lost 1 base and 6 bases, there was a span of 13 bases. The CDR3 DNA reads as TGTGCCAGCAGCTTGAAAGGAGGGGCGGCTGAAGCTTTCTTT. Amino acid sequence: CASSLKGGAAEAFF.

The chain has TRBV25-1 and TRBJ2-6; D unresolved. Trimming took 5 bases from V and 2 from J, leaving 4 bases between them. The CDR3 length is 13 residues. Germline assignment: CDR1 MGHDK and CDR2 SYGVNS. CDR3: CASSPAGANVLTF. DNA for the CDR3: TGTGCCAGCAGTCCGGCTGGGGCCAACGTCCTGACTTTC.